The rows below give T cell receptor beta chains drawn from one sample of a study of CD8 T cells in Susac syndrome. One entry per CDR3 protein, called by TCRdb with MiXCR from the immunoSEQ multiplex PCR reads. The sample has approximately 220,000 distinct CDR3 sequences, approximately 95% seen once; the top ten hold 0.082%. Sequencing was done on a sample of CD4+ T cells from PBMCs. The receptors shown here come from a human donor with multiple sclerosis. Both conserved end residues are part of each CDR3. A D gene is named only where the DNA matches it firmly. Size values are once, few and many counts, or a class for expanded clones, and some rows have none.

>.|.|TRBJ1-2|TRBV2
CASSDLVRSYTF
TGTGCCAGCAGTGACCTGGTTCGGAGCTACACCTTC
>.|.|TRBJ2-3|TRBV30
CAWSRGKKTDTQYF
TGTGCCTGGAGCAGGGGAAAGAAGACAGATACGCAGTATTTT
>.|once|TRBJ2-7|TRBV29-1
CSVGRQTPYEQYF
TGCAGCGTTGGGAGACAGACCCCCTACGAGCAGTACTTC
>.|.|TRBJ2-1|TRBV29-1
CSVSEYNEQFF
TGCAGCGTTTCAGAGTACAATGAGCAGTTCTTC
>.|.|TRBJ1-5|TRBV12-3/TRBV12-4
CASSPTHGIDSNQPQHF
TGTGCCAGCAGTCCCACCCACGGGATTGATAGCAATCAGCCCCAGCATTTT
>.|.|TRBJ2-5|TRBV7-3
CASSPSSGRETQYF
TGTGCCAGCAGCCCTAGCTCCGGTCGAGAGACCCAGTACTTC
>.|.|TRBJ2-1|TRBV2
CASSALAVNHNEQFF
TGTGCCAGCAGTGCTTTAGCGGTGAATCACAATGAGCAGTTCTTC
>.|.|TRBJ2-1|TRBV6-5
CASSSATSRNEQFF
TGTGCCAGCAGTTCCGCAACTAGCAGGAATGAGCAGTTCTTC
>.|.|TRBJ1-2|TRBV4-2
CASSQYTAFYGYTF
TGTGCCAGCAGCCAATACACAGCGTTCTATGGCTACACCTTC
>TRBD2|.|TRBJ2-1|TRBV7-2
CASSGSGGTRTYNEQFF
TGTGCCAGCAGCGGGAGCGGGGGGACCAGGACCTACAATGAGCAGTTCTTC
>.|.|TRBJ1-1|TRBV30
CAWRTGGNTEAFF
TGTGCCTGGAGGACAGGCGGGAACACTGAAGCTTTCTTT
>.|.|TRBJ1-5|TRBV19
CASSGGPFPQPQHF
TGTGCCTCTTCCGGGGGCCCCTTCCCTCAGCCCCAGCATTTT
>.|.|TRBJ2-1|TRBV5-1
CASSPEPGRFEFF
TGCGCCAGCAGCCCGGAACCGGGACGCTTCGAGTTCTTC
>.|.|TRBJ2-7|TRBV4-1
CASSRDPGRTYEQYF
TGCGCCAGCAGCCGTGATCCGGGACGGACTTACGAGCAGTACTTC
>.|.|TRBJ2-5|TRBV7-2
CASSLAGPPETQYF
TGTGCCAGCAGCTTAGCGGGCCCCCCGGAGACCCAGTACTTC
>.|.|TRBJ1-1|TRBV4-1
CASSLRDSQNTEAFF
TGCGCCAGCAGCCTACGCGACAGCCAGAACACTGAAGCTTTCTTT
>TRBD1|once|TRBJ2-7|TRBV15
CATSRDRGFIDEQYF
TGTGCCACCAGCAGAGACAGGGGGTTCATCGACGAGCAGTACTTC
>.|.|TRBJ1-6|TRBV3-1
CASSNLQGPNSPLHF
TGTGCCAGCAGCAACCTTCAGGGGCCTAATTCACCCCTCCACTTT
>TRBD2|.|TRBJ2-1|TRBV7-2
CASSSRPLAGVSYNEQFF
TGTGCCAGCAGCTCCAGGCCTCTAGCGGGGGTCTCCTACAATGAGCAGTTCTTC
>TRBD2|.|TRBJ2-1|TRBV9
CASSHAGTSGNNEQFF
TGTGCCAGCAGCCATGCCGGGACTAGCGGAAACAATGAGCAGTTCTTC
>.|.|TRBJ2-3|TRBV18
CASSPGQGLTTDTQYF
TGTGCCAGCTCACCGGGGCAGGGCCTTACCACAGATACGCAGTATTTT
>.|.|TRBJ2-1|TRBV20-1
CSASLRYNEQFF
TGCAGTGCTTCCCTCCGCTACAATGAGCAGTTCTTC
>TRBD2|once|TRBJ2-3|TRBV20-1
CSAGLAGGVTSTDTQYF
TGCAGTGCTGGACTAGCGGGGGGTGTAACTAGCACAGATACGCAGTATTTT
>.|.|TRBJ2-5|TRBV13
CASSFGGHQETQYF
TGTGCCAGCAGCTTCGGGGGTCACCAAGAGACCCAGTACTTC
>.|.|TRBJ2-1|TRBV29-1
CSVAHDSYNEQFF
TGCAGCGTTGCACATGACTCCTACAATGAGCAGTTCTTC
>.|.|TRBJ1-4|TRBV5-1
CASSSDPGLREKLFF
TGCGCCAGCAGCTCTGACCCGGGCCTCAGGGAAAAACTGTTTTTT
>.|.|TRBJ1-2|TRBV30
CAWSVPQGGYTF
TGTGCCTGGAGTGTACCTCAAGGTGGCTACACCTTC
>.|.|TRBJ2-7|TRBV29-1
CSVGGVSYEQYF
TGCAGCGTGGGGGGAGTCTCCTACGAGCAGTACTTC
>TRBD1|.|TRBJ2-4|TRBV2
CASGTGGNIQYF
TGTGCCAGCGGGACAGGGGGGAACATTCAGTACTTC
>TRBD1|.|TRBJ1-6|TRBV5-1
CASSLEGTGDSPLHF
TGCGCCAGCAGCTTGGAAGGGACAGGCGATTCACCCCTCCACTTT
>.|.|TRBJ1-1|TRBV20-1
CSAPMGTEAFF
TGCAGTGCCCCCATGGGGACTGAAGCTTTCTTT
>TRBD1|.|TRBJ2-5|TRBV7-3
CASSPGTGLETQYF
TGTGCCAGCAGCCCAGGGACAGGCCTAGAGACCCAGTACTTC
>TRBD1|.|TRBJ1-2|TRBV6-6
CASWDSTNYGYTF
TGTGCCAGCTGGGACAGTACTAACTATGGCTACACCTTC
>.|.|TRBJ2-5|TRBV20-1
CSASPPSWGEETQYF
TGCAGTGCTAGCCCGCCTAGCTGGGGGGAAGAGACCCAGTACTTC
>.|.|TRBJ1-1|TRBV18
CASSPLGQTNTEAFF
TGTGCCAGCTCACCACTCGGGCAGACGAACACTGAAGCTTTCTTT
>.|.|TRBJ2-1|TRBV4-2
CASSLGGGEYEQFF
TGTGCCAGCAGCCTCGGCGGGGGCGAGTATGAGCAGTTCTTC
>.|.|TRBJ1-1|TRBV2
CASRIWERDTEAFF
TGTGCCAGTAGAATATGGGAAAGGGACACTGAAGCTTTCTTT
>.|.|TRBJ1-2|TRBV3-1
CASSQGGGSYGYTF
TGTGCCAGCAGCCAAGGGGGGGGTTCCTATGGCTACACCTTC
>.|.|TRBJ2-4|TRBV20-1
CSAREGFLAKNIQYF
TGCAGTGCTAGAGAGGGCTTCCTAGCCAAAAACATTCAGTACTTC
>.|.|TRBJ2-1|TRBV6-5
CASRRGLPNEQFF
TGTGCCAGCAGACGAGGACTGCCAAATGAGCAGTTCTTC
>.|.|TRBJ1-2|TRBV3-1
CASSQRATNYGYTF
TGTGCCAGCAGCCAAAGGGCGACTAACTATGGCTACACCTTC
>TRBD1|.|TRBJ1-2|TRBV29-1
CSVEEDRGRPNYGYTF
TGCAGCGTTGAAGAAGACAGGGGAAGGCCTAACTATGGCTACACCTTC
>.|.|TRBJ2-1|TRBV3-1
CASSQTWALRNEQFF
TGTGCCAGCAGCCAAACCTGGGCTCTACGGAATGAGCAGTTCTTC
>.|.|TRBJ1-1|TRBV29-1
CSVRRQLNTEAFF
TGCAGCGTTCGTAGACAGCTGAACACTGAAGCTTTCTTT
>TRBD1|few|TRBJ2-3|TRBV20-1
CSASGTGGTDTQYF
TGCAGTGCTTCCGGGACAGGGGGCACAGATACGCAGTATTTT
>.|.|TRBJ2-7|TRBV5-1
CASSFPRGEQYF
TGCGCCAGCAGCTTCCCCCGGGGTGAGCAGTACTTC
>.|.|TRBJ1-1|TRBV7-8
CASSLDQGLTTEAFF
TGTGCCAGCAGCTTAGACCAGGGATTGACGACTGAAGCTTTCTTT
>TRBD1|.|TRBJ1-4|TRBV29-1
CSARGRDGTNEKLFF
TGCAGCGCCAGGGGGAGGGATGGGACTAATGAAAAACTGTTTTTT
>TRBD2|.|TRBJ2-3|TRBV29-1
CSVVRGGAADTQYF
TGCAGCGTTGTTCGCGGGGGGGCCGCAGATACGCAGTATTTT
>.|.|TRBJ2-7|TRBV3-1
CASSQGTNSYEQYF
TGTGCCAGCAGCCAGGGGACAAACTCCTACGAGCAGTACTTC
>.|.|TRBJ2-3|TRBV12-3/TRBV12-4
CASSDLSGGLRDTQYF
TGTGCCAGCAGTGACCTCTCCGGCGGTCTACGAGATACGCAGTATTTT
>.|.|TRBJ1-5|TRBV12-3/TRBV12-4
CASSLGRISSNQPQHF
TGTGCCAGCAGTTTGGGACGGATTAGTAGCAATCAGCCCCAGCATTTT
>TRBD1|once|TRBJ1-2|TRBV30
CAWSADRGQFYGYTF
TGTGCCTGGAGTGCGGACAGGGGGCAGTTCTATGGCTACACCTTC
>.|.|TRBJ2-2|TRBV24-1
CATSDSNRNTGELFF
TGTGCCACCAGTGATTCTAATCGGAACACCGGGGAGCTGTTTTTT
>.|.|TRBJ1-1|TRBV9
CASSVGQGWTEAFF
TGTGCCAGCAGCGTAGGGCAGGGGTGGACTGAAGCTTTCTTT